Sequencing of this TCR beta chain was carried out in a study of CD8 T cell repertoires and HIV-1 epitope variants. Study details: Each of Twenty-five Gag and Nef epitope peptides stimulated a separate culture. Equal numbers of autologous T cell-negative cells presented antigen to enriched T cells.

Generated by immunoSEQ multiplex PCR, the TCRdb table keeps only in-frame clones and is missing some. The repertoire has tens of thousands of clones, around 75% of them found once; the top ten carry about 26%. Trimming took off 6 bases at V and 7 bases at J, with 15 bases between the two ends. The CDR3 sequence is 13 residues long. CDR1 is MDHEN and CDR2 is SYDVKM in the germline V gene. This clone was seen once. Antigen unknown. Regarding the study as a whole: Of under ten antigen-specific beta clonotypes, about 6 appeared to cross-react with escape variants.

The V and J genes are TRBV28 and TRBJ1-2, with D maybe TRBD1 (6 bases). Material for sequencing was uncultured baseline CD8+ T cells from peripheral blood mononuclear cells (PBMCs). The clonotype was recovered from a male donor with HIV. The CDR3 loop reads CASRGGGSTGYTF. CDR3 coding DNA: TGTGCCAGCAGAGGGGGGGGTTCTACTGGCTACACCTTC.